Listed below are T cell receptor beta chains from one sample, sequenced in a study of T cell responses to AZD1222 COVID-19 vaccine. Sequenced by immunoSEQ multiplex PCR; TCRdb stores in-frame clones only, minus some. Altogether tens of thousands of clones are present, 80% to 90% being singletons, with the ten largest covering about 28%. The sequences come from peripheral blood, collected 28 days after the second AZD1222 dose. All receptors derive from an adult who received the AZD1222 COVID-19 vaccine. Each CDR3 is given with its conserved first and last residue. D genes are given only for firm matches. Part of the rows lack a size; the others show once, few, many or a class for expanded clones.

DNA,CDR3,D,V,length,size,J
TGTGCCAGCAGCTTAGAACCAAACACCGGGGAGCTGTTTTTT,CASSLEPNTGELFF,-,TRBV11-3,14,-,TRBJ2-2
TGTGCCAGCAGTTTATCGTCCTCCCGCGAAGGCTATGGCTACACCTTC,CASSLSSSREGYGYTF,-,TRBV27,16,-,TRBJ1-2
TGTGCCAGCAGCTTGCGGGAATACACTGAAGCTTTCTTT,CASSLREYTEAFF,-,TRBV5-6,13,-,TRBJ1-1
TGTGCCAGCAGTTTAAGGGACGGGGAGCTGTTTTTT,CASSLRDGELFF,-,TRBV27,12,-,TRBJ2-2
TGTGCCAGCAGGGAATATGGACCCAATGAAAAACTGTTTTTT,CASREYGPNEKLFF,-,TRBV11-2,14,-,TRBJ1-4
TGCAGCGTTGTCCTAGCGGGGCCCTACGAGCAGTACTTC,CSVVLAGPYEQYF,TRBD2,TRBV29-1,13,few,TRBJ2-7
TGTGCCAGCAGCTCGGGGACTAGCGGCTCCTACGAGCAGTACTTC,CASSSGTSGSYEQYF,TRBD2,TRBV5-4,15,-,TRBJ2-7
TGCGCCAGCAGCACGACTAGCGGAGGGAACACCGGGGAGCTGTTTTTT,CASSTTSGGNTGELFF,TRBD2,TRBV5-1,16,-,TRBJ2-2
TGTGCCAGTAGTATCGGGAGGGCGACCGACTCTGGGGCCAACGTCCTGACTTTC,CASSIGRATDSGANVLTF,TRBD2,TRBV19,18,-,TRBJ2-6
TGTGCCAGCTCCCCCCGGGAAAGGTGGTACTTC,CASSPRERWYF,-,TRBV2,11,few,TRBJ2-7
TGTGCCAGCAGCCTAGTTGGTAGCTATGAGCAGTTCTTC,CASSLVGSYEQFF,-,TRBV3-1/TRBV3-2,13,-,TRBJ2-1
TGTGCCAGCAGCTTAGAGGCAGCGGCCCTCTATGGCTACACCTTC,CASSLEAAALYGYTF,-,TRBV7-9,15,-,TRBJ1-2
TGTGCCATCAGTGACCCCGGACTAGCGGGAGGCGAGCAGTACTTC,CAISDPGLAGGEQYF,TRBD2,TRBV10-3,15,-,TRBJ2-7
TGCGCCAGCAGACTCCTAGCGGGAGCTTTGAATGAGCAGTTCTTC,CASRLLAGALNEQFF,TRBD2,TRBV5-1,15,-,TRBJ2-1
TGCGCCAGCAGCCCCGGGACAGGCAAAGAGACCCAGTACTTC,CASSPGTGKETQYF,TRBD1,TRBV5-1,14,-,TRBJ2-5
TGTGCCAGCAGCTTAGGAGGGGACCGGGACCTACGTCATTTT,CASSLGGDRDLRHF,-,TRBV7-9,14,-,TRBJ1-5
TGTGCCAGTAGTCCCAGGACAGGGGCTCGCTACGAGCAGTACTTC,CASSPRTGARYEQYF,TRBD1,TRBV19,15,-,TRBJ2-7
TGTGCCAGCAGCTTGGGGGGAGGGAGCGGGAGCGGCACAGATACGCAGTATTTT,CASSLGGGSGSGTDTQYF,TRBD2,TRBV7-3,18,-,TRBJ2-3
TGTGCCAGCAGGGACGGGACTAGTAACACAGATACGCAGTATTTT,CASRDGTSNTDTQYF,TRBD2,TRBV6-5,15,-,TRBJ2-3
TGCGCCAGCAGCACCCAGGCGGCACCCAGAGATGAGCAGTTCTTC,CASSTQAAPRDEQFF,-,TRBV4-1,15,-,TRBJ2-1
TGTGCCAGCAGTGACAGGGGACTAAGGAACACTGAAGCTTTCTTT,CASSDRGLRNTEAFF,-,TRBV2,15,-,TRBJ1-1
TGTGCCAGCTCACCACAGGGGACGAAGGTAGGGCAGCCCCAGCATTTT,CASSPQGTKVGQPQHF,-,TRBV18,16,-,TRBJ1-5
TGTGCCAGCAGTCTGCGCCACGGGGAGACCCAGTACTTC,CASSLRHGETQYF,-,TRBV5-4,13,once,TRBJ2-5
TGTGCCAGCAGTTACTCGTACAGCTACGAGCAGTACTTC,CASSYSYSYEQYF,-,TRBV6-5,13,-,TRBJ2-7
TGTGCCAGCAGCTTAGTAAGAACTCTCGCTATTGAAAAACTGTTTTTT,CASSLVRTLAIEKLFF,-,TRBV7-9,16,-,TRBJ1-4
TGTGCCAGCAGGGTGACAGGGATGGGTTCACCCCTCCACTTT,CASRVTGMGSPLHF,TRBD1,TRBV6-5,14,-,TRBJ1-6
TGCGCCAGCAGCTTGGAACCGGGCTTGGTGGCGGGCGAGCAGTACTTC,CASSLEPGLVAGEQYF,-,TRBV5-1,16,-,TRBJ2-7
TGCAGCGTTGGTTTAGGAGGGACAGGGGTCCCTGGGGCCAACGTCCTGACTTTC,CSVGLGGTGVPGANVLTF,TRBD1,TRBV29-1,18,-,TRBJ2-6
TGTGCCACCAGACGGGGCAATGAAAAACTGTTTTTT,CATRRGNEKLFF,-,TRBV27,12,-,TRBJ1-4
TGCGGAGGGGAATCCTACAATGAGCAGTTCTTC,CGGESYNEQFF,-,TRBV20-1,11,-,TRBJ2-1
TGCGCCAGCAGCTCACGTAGACAGGGGTTGAACACTGAAGCTTTCTTT,CASSSRRQGLNTEAFF,TRBD1,TRBV5-1,16,-,TRBJ1-1
TGTGCCAGCAGCCCCCGGGCAGGGGGAGTCTACGAGCAGTACTTC,CASSPRAGGVYEQYF,TRBD1,TRBV11-3,15,-,TRBJ2-7
TGTGCCAGCAGCCGGGACCCCCTACGCACCGGGGAGCTGTTTTTT,CASSRDPLRTGELFF,-,TRBV6-2/TRBV6-3,15,-,TRBJ2-2
TGTGCCAGCAGGGACAGGCAGAACACCGGGGAGCTGTTTTTT,CASRDRQNTGELFF,TRBD1,TRBV14,14,-,TRBJ2-2
TGTGCCAGCAGGGTCTCGAGCTATGGCTACACCTTC,CASRVSSYGYTF,-,TRBV6-5,12,-,TRBJ1-2
TGTGCCAGCAGCTTAGGGGGGCGAAATCAGCCCCAGCATTTT,CASSLGGRNQPQHF,-,TRBV11-2,14,once,TRBJ1-5
TGTGCCAGCACCCGAAAGGTTATAGCGGGGACCCAAGAGACCCAGTACTTC,CASTRKVIAGTQETQYF,TRBD2,TRBV7-9,17,-,TRBJ2-5
TGTGCCAGCAGCCAACCTGGACAGTGGTACGAGCAGTACTTC,CASSQPGQWYEQYF,-,TRBV3-1/TRBV3-2,14,-,TRBJ2-7
TGTGCCAGCAGTGGGGGGACCAAGATGGGTTTCTTT,CASSGGTKMGFF,-,TRBV2,12,-,TRBJ1-1
TGTGCCAGCAGCCACCAAGAGACCCAGTACTTC,CASSHQETQYF,-,TRBV14,11,-,TRBJ2-5
TGTGCCAGCAGCTTCGAGTCTGGAGGCTACACCTTC,CASSFESGGYTF,-,TRBV7-9,12,-,TRBJ1-2
TGTGCCAGCAGTGCCCCTAGTAGGGGAGTAAGCAATCAGCCCCAGCATTTT,CASSAPSRGVSNQPQHF,-,TRBV6-4,17,-,TRBJ1-5
TGCGCCAGCAGCTTGTCTCTAGCGGGAGGCAACACAGATACGCAGTATTTT,CASSLSLAGGNTDTQYF,TRBD2,TRBV5-1,17,few,TRBJ2-3
TGTGCCAGCAGCTTAGCGCCCGAAAGCACAGATACGCAGTATTTT,CASSLAPESTDTQYF,-,TRBV7-2,15,-,TRBJ2-3
TGTGCCACCCGCCGGGACAGAGCTTACAATGAGCAGTTCTTC,CATRRDRAYNEQFF,TRBD1,TRBV27,14,-,TRBJ2-1
TGCGCCAGCAGCTTGTGGGCCCAGGACAGGAACACCGGGGAGCTGTTTTTT,CASSLWAQDRNTGELFF,-,TRBV5-1,17,-,TRBJ2-2